These T cell receptor beta chains were read from a single sample in a study of CD8+ T cells in alopecia areata. The protocol was immunoSEQ multiplex PCR, while the TCRdb copy is restricted to in-frame clones and leaves out a portion. The repertoire has about 210,000 clones, around two fifths of them found once; the top ten carry roughly 2.8%. The sample consisted of CD4+ T cells sorted from blood, taken at approximately week 36, from a patient treated with tofacitinib. The receptors shown here come from a human donor with alopecia areata. The CDR3 runs from the conserved cysteine through the conserved F or W. The D gene is left open where the match is weak. Size tells how often a clone was seen (once, few, many) or the class of an expanded clone, and some rows leave it out.

j_call d_call v_call clone_size cdr3_aa cdr3_nt
TRBJ1-1 TRBD1 TRBV10-2 NA CASTRDSRNTEAFF TGCGCCAGCACGAGGGACAGTCGCAACACTGAAGCTTTCTTT
TRBJ2-1 NA TRBV2 few CATLGLAGGNEQFF TGTGCCACCCTGGGTCTCGCTGGGGGAAATGAGCAGTTCTTC
TRBJ2-1 TRBD1 TRBV28 NA CASRLGTGKYNEQFF TGTGCCAGCAGACTCGGGACAGGGAAATACAATGAGCAGTTCTTC
TRBJ2-3 NA TRBV5-1 NA CASSTQFRTDTQYF TGCGCCAGCAGCACTCAATTTAGAACAGATACGCAGTATTTT
TRBJ2-7 TRBD2 TRBV30 NA CAWSASFSSGTSYEQYF TGTGCCTGGAGTGCCTCCTTTTCTAGCGGGACGTCCTACGAGCAGTACTTC
TRBJ1-5 NA TRBV28 few CASSPSWNQPQHF TGTGCCAGCAGTCCCTCCTGGAACCAGCCCCAGCATTTT
TRBJ2-5 NA TRBV29-1 few CSVETRGGETQYF TGCAGCGTTGAGACCCGAGGGGGGGAGACCCAGTACTTC
TRBJ1-3 NA TRBV5-5 many CASSQNSDAFSGNTIYF TGTGCCAGCAGCCAGAACTCGGACGCCTTTTCTGGAAACACCATATATTTT
TRBJ2-1 TRBD2 TRBV6-1 NA CASSELGSGSHNEQFF TGTGCCAGCAGCGAATTAGGTAGCGGGTCCCACAATGAGCAGTTCTTC
TRBJ2-1 TRBD2 TRBV5-1 NA CASSFGSGRADGEQFF TGCGCCAGCAGCTTCGGAAGCGGGAGGGCCGATGGTGAGCAGTTCTTC
TRBJ2-5 NA TRBV28 once CASSFDSQETQYF TGTGCCAGCAGTTTCGACAGCCAAGAGACCCAGTACTTC
TRBJ2-7 TRBD2 TRBV6-6 few CASSYPAGTSDEQYF TGTGCCAGCAGTTATCCGGCCGGGACTAGTGACGAGCAGTACTTC